Below are 22 T cell receptor beta chains sequenced from a single sample in a study of regulatory T cells in long-lasting Graves disease. With iRepertoire HTBI primers and Arm-PCR of CDR3 regions, TCR beta libraries were built. Each CDR3 protein gets one entry after TCRdb re-called the multiplex PCR reads with MiXCR. The table has 400,000 or so distinct CDR3 sequences, around 21% seen once. Indicated time point: persistent/refractory GD, antithyroid drugs over 5 years with positive TRAb. TCR sequences were obtained from RNA taken from PBMCs. The sequences come from peripheral blood mononuclear cells (PBMCs), collected when the disease was refractory, from a patient treated with antithyroid drugs. These receptors were obtained from a female donor with Graves disease.

The chain joins TRBV12-3 or TRBV12-4 to TRBJ2-7; D is ambiguous. V gave up 3 bases and J gave up 4 bases, with 10 bases separating them. The CDR3 consists of 13 residues. The CDR3 nucleotides are TGTGCCAGCAGTTTTGGCGGATTATACGAGCAGTACTTC. It encodes CASSFGGLYEQYF.

The chain recombines TRBV29-1 with TRBJ2-2; D remains unclear. Per germline, CDR1 SQVTM and CDR2 ANQGSEA. The CDR3 extends over 12 amino acids. V lost 2 bases and J 4 bases, leaving 5 bases between the germline ends. This CDR3 is CSVELPTGELFF. The CDR3 nucleotides are TGCAGCGTTGAACTACCCACCGGGGAGCTGTTTTTT.

Ten or more counts support this clonotype. V usage is TRBV7-9 and J usage is TRBJ2-7; 10 positions match TRBD1. The CDR3 length is 17 residues. Germline trimming cut 5 bases from V and 4 bases from J; bases unmatched to any gene: 14. Germline values: CDR1 SEHNR, CDR2 FQNEAQ (reference sequence). The CDR3 reads CASSGEEGQGTAYEQYF. As DNA, the CDR3 is TGTGCCAGCAGCGGAGAAGAGGGACAGGGGACCGCGTACGAGCAGTACTTC.

This clonotype appeared many times. Written as DNA, the CDR3 is TGTGCCAGCAGTGAGGGACGGGGCAATCAGCCCCAGCATTTT. Its protein product is CASSEGRGNQPQHF. V is TRBV6-1 and J is TRBJ1-5; the D gene is possibly TRBD1 (5 bases). Germline CDR1 and CDR2: MNHNS and SASEGT. The CDR3 totals 14 residues. V dropped 3 bases and J dropped 2 bases, with 8 bases sitting between them.

The rearrangement uses TRBV12-3 or TRBV12-4 and TRBJ2-2; D unresolved. V was cut by 10 bases and J by 6 bases, with 18 bases left in between. The CDR3 sequence is 14 residues long. The CDR3 nucleotides read TGTGCCATCATTGAACATCCCTCCGCCGGGGAGCTGTTTTTT. It specifies CAIIEHPSAGELFF.

There are many counts of this clonotype. The V and J genes are TRBV7-8 and TRBJ1-1; D call uncertain. The CDR3 is 13 residues long. Germline CDR1 is SGHVS and CDR2 is FQNEAQ. Trimming removed 5 bases at V and 2 bases at J, with 9 bases between. The CDR3 region is CASSPQINTEAFF. The CDR3, as DNA: TGTGCCAGCAGCCCTCAAATTAACACTGAAGCTTTCTTT.

Many counts were recorded for this clonotype. The CDR3, as DNA: TGTGCCAGCAGTTCACTATCAAGACTAGCGGCACAAGAGACCCAGTACTTC. This gives the protein CASSSLSRLAAQETQYF. The chain recombines TRBV28 with TRBJ2-5; 9 nucleotides match TRBD2. CDR1 is MDHEN, CDR2 SYDVKM, per germline. The CDR3 spans 17 residues. V lost 4 bases to trimming and J lost 2 bases; unmatched junction nucleotides: 11.

This chain links TRBV15 with TRBJ1-2, with TRBD1 matching over 11 bases. This CDR3 region has 14 residues. Losses at the gene ends were 5 bases for V and 7 bases for J; bases not matched to a gene: 6. Per germline, CDR1 LNHNV and CDR2 YYDKDF (reference sequence). CDR3 nucleotide sequence: TGTGCCACCAGCCCGGGACAGGGGGTCGGTGGCTACACCTTC. Protein: CATSPGQGVGGYTF.

Worth noting for this clonotype: Since a far larger clone is one base different, this is likely a read error. The V call is TRBV3-1, the J call TRBJ2-5; D perhaps matches TRBD2 (5 bases). CDR1 and CDR2 (germline): LGHDT, YNNKEL (reference sequence). The CDR3 has 18 amino acids. This chain's CDR3 is CASSQEPGERASGETQYF. The CDR3 DNA is TGCGCCAGCAGCCAAGAACCTGGCGAGAGGGCGAGTGGGGAGACCCAGTACTTC.

This clonotype showed up just a few times. The chain uses TRBV3-1 and TRBJ2-7; the D gene is possibly TRBD2 (5 bases). The CDR3 has 12 residues. Germline CDR1 LGHDT, CDR2 YNNKEL (reference sequence). Trimming stripped 0 bases from V and 7 bases from J, with 7 bases between. The CDR3 DNA is TGTGCCAGCAGCCAAGATAGGAGGGAGCAGTACTTC. This translates into CASSQDRREQYF.

Of note for this clonotype: A much bigger clone sits one base away, suggesting this may be a read error. No conserved phenylalanine or tryptophan is present at the end of the CDR3, so a read error is the likely explanation. The genes are TRBV7-9 and TRBJ1-1; D unclear. Trimming pared 5 bases from V and 0 bases from J, leaving 16 bases between. This CDR3 is 16 amino acids long. The germline gives CDR1 SEHNR, CDR2 FQNEAQ (reference sequence). DNA for the CDR3: TGTGCCAGCAGCCCCACCCTCCCAGGCATGAACACTGAAGCTTTCCTT. This encodes CASSPTLPGMNTEAFL.

There are many counts of this clonotype. The chain joins TRBV11-2 to TRBJ2-7; 9 bases map to TRBD2. CDR3 size: 14 residues. With 6 bases clipped from V and 4 bases from J, the junction kept 7 bases outside the gene matches. Germline V gene sequence: CDR1 SGHAT, CDR2 FQNNGV. The CDR3 DNA sequence: TGTGCCAGCAGTCCCAGCGGGAGGTCGTACGAGCAGTACTTC. It translates to CASSPSGRSYEQYF.

With respect to this clonotype: It may be a read error: a sequence one base away is much more abundant. The chain has TRBV6-5 and TRBJ2-7; the match to TRBD2 covers 8 bases. Germline V CDR1 and CDR2: MNHEY, SVGAGI. V shed 2 bases, J shed 6 bases, and the junction held 9 bases outside the gene matches. This CDR3 spans 15 amino acids. The CDR3 region is CASSYLAGKTCEQYF. The CDR3 nucleotides read TGTGCCAGCAGTTACCTAGCGGGCAAAACCTGCGAGCAGTACTTC.

V gene TRBV24-1 combines with J gene TRBJ2-7; 9 positions agree with TRBD1. The CDR3 covers 14 residues. The germline V gene has CDR1 KGHDR and CDR2 SFDVKD. V trimming: 7 bases; J trimming: 2 bases; junction bases outside the gene matches: 5. CDR3 in amino acids: CATRPGQGPYEQYF. CDR3 DNA: TGTGCCACCAGACCGGGACAGGGTCCCTACGAGCAGTACTTC.

The CDR3 here is CASSFFQEAGGGVTGELFF. CDR3 sequence (DNA): TGTGCCAGCAGCTTTTTTCAAGAGGCGGGAGGAGGTGTGACCGGGGAGCTGTTTTTT. The chain couples TRBV7-2 to TRBJ2-2, with 8 bases lining up with TRBD2. V gave up 3 bases and J gave up 5 bases; unmatched junction bases: 17. The length of the CDR3 is 19 residues. Germline V lookup: CDR1 SGHTA, CDR2 FQGNSA.

This clonotype appeared a few times. The chain employs TRBV19 and TRBJ2-2, with TRBD1 as a possible D gene (6 bases). CDR1 LNHDA and CDR2 SQIVND come from the germline V gene (reference sequence). Trimming pared 3 bases from V and 4 bases from J, leaving 12 bases between. This CDR3 is 15 amino acids long. CDR3 nucleotide sequence: TGTGCCAGTAGTATCGAACAGGGAAGCACCGGGGAGCTGTTTTTT. Amino acids: CASSIEQGSTGELFF.

Remarks on this clonotype: A read error may explain this, as a much larger clone is one base away. The V call is TRBV2, the J call TRBJ1-1; D may be TRBD1 (5 bases). The CDR3 has 14 amino acids. Germline V lookup: CDR1 SNHLY, CDR2 FYNNEI. DNA of the CDR3: TGTGCCAGCACCAAAACGACAGAGGGGACTGAAGCTTCCTTT. Translation: CASTKTTEGTEASF.

This clonotype was seen repeatedly, ten times or more. The chain has TRBV6-2 or TRBV6-3 and TRBJ2-7; 15 bases fit TRBD2. J gave up 4 bases and V 2 bases, and 12 bases lay outside the gene matches. The germline CDR1 and CDR2 sequences are MNHEY and SVGEGT. The CDR3 is made up of 19 amino acids. The CDR3 is CASSYRLPGLAGGGYEQYF. The CDR3 DNA reads TGTGCCAGCAGTTACAGGCTGCCGGGACTAGCGGGAGGAGGGTACGAGCAGTACTTC.

This clonotype was seen only a few times. J is TRBJ2-4 and V is TRBV12-3 or TRBV12-4, with D possibly TRBD1 on 6 matching bases. This CDR3 has 17 residues. V lost 3 bases and J lost 0, with 15 bases in between. The CDR3, as DNA: TGTGCCAGCAGTTTTTTGGTAGGGGGTTTAGCCAAAAACATTCAGTACTTC. The encoded protein is CASSFLVGGLAKNIQYF.

This clonotype has a handful of counts. A single base separates this from a much larger clone, so it may be a read error. The V gene is TRBV12-3 or TRBV12-4, the J gene TRBJ2-5, with 9 positions matching TRBD1. Losses at the gene ends were 3 bases for V and 3 bases for J; bases not matched to a gene: 14. The CDR3 is 18 amino acids. DNA for the CDR3: TGTGCCAGCAGTTTTGGGGCTTCCGGGACAGGGTTGGAAGAGACCCAGTACTTC. It translates to CASSFGASGTGLEETQYF.

This chain connects TRBV19 to TRBJ1-5; no firm D call. This CDR3 has 15 amino acids. The germline gives CDR1 LNHDA, CDR2 SQIVND (reference sequence). The V gene lost 5 bases and the J gene lost 3 bases, with 14 bases spanning the gap. CDR3 nucleotides: TGTGCCAGTAGTCCACCGGACTTAATCAATCAGCCCCAGCATTTT. This codes for CASSPPDLINQPQHF.

On this clonotype: A much larger clone differs by one base, so this may be a read error. Because the CDR3 is missing its conserved closing phenylalanine or tryptophan, this is likely a read error. J is TRBJ1-1 and V is TRBV11-1, with D tentatively TRBD1 (6 bases). The germline V gene encodes CDR1 SGHAT and CDR2 FQDESV (reference sequence). V lost 5 bases and J 5 bases, leaving 12 bases between the germline ends. This CDR3 is built from 13 residues. The CDR3 DNA follows: TGTGCCAGCAGCCTAAGGAGGGGGACTGAAGCTTTCCTT. Protein sequence: CASSLRRGTEAFL.